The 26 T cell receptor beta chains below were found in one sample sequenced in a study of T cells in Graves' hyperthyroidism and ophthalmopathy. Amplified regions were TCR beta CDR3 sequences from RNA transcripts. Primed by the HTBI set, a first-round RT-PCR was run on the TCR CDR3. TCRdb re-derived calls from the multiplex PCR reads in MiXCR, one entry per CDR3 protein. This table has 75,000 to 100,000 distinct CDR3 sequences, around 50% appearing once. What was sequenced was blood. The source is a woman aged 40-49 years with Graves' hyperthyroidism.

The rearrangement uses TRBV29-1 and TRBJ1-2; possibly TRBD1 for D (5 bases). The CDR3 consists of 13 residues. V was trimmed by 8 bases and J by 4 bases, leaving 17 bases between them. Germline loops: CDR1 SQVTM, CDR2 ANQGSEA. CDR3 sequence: CSPGAGVGYGYTF. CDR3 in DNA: TGCAGCCCTGGTGCGGGGGTCGGCTATGGCTACACCTTC.

The CDR3 nucleotides are TGTGCCAGCAGCCCTAGGTCTGGGGCAGGAGAGACCCAGTACTTC. It codes for CASSPRSGAGETQYF. The rearrangement links TRBV14 to TRBJ2-5; maybe TRBD1 (5 bases). V lost 4 bases, J lost 4 bases, and 16 bases lay in between. The germline V gene has CDR1 SGHDN and CDR2 FVKESK. CDR3 length: 15 residues.

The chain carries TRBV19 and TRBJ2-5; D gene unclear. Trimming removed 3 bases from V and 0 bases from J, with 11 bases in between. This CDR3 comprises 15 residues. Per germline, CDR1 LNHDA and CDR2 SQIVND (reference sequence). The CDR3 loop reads CASSIQPGDQETQYF. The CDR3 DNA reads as TGTGCCAGTAGTATTCAGCCAGGAGACCAAGAGACCCAGTACTTC.

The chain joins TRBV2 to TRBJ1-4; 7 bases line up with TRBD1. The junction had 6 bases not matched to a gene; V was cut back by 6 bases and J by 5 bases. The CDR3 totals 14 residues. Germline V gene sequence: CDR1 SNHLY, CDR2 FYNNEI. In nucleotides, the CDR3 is TGTGCCAGCAGAGCCGGGACAGAGAATGAAAAACTGTTTTTT. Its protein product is CASRAGTENEKLFF.

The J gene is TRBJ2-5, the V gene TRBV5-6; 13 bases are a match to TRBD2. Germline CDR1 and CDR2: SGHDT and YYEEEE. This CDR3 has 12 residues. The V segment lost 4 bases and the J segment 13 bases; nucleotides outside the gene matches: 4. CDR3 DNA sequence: TGTGCCAGCAGCCACACTAGCGGGAGGGGGTACTTC. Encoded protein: CASSHTSGRGYF.

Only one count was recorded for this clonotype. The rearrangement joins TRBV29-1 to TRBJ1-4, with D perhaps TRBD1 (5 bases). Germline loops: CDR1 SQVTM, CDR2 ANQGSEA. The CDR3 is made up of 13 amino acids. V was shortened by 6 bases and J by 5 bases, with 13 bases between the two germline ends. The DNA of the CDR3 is TGCAGCGTGACCGGGACGGAGAATGAAAAACTGTTTTTT. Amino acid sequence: CSVTGTENEKLFF. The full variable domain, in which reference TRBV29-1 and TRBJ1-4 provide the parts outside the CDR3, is SAVISQKPSRDICQRGTSLTIQCQVDSQVTMMFWYRQQPGQSLTLIATANQGSEATYESGFVIDKFPISRPNLTFSTLTVSNMSPEDSSIYLCSVTGTENEKLFFGSGTQLSVL.

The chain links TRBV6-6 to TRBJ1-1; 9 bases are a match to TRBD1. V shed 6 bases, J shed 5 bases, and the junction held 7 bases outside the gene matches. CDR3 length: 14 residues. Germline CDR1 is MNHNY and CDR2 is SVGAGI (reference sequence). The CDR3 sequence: CASRTGGTGTEAFF. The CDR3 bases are TGTGCCAGCAGGACAGGGGGGACGGGGACTGAAGCTTTCTTT.

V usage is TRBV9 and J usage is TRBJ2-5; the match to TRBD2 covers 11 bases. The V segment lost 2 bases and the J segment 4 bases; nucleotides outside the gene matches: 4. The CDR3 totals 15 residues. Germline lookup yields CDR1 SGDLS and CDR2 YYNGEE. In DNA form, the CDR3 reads TGTGCCAGCAGCGTCGGGACTAGCGGTTCAGAGACCCAGTACTTC. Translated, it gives CASSVGTSGSETQYF.

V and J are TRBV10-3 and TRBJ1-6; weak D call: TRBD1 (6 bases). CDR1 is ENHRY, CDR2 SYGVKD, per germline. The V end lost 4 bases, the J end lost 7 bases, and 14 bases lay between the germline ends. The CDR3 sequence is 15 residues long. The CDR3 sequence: CAISAKGGGNSPLHF. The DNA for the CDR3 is TGTGCCATCAGTGCCAAGGGGGGGGGAAATTCACCCCTCCACTTT.

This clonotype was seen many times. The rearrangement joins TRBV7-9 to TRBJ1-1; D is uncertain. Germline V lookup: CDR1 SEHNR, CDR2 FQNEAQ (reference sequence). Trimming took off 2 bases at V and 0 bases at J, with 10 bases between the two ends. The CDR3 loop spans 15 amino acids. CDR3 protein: CASSLRRQLNTEAFF. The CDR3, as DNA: TGTGCCAGCAGCTTAAGGAGGCAGCTGAACACTGAAGCTTTCTTT.

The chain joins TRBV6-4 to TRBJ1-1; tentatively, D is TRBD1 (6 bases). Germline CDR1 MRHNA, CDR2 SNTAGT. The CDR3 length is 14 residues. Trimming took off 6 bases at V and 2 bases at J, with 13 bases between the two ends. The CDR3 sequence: CASRTTGRNTEAFF. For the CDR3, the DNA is TGTGCCAGCAGGACGACAGGTCGAAACACTGAAGCTTTCTTT.

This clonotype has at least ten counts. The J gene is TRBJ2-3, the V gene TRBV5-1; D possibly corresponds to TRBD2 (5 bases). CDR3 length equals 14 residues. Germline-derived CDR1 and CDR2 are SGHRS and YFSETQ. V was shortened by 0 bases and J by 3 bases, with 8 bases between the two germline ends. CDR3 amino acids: CASSLGGSTDTQYF. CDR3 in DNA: TGCGCCAGCAGCTTGGGAGGGTCGACAGATACGCAGTATTTT.

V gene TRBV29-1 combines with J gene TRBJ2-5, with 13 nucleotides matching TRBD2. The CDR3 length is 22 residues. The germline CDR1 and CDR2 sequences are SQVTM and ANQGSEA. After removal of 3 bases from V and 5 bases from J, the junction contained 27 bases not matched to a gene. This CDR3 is CSVEIGLAGVPSVVYYPETQYF. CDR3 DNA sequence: TGCAGCGTTGAGATCGGACTAGCGGGGGTCCCTTCGGTAGTGTATTATCCGGAGACCCAGTACTTC.

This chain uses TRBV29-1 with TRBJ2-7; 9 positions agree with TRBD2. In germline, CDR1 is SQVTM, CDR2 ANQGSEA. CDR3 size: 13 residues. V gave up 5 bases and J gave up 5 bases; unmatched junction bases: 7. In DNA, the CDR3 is TGCAGCGTTACTAGCGGGTATGGGGACGAGCAGTACTTC. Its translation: CSVTSGYGDEQYF.

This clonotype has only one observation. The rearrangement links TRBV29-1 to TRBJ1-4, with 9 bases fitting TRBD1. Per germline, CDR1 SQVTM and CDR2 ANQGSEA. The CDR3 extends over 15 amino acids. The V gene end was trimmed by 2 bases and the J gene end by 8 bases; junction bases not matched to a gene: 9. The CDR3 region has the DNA TGCAGCGTTGAACGGGACAGGGCAACTGAAGAAAAACTGTTTTTT. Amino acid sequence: CSVERDRATEEKLFF.

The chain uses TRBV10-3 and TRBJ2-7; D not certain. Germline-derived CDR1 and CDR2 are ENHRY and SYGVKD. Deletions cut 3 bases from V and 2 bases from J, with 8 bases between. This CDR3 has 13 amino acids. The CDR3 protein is CAISDGHPYEQYF. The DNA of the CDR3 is TGTGCCATCAGTGACGGGCATCCCTACGAGCAGTACTTC.

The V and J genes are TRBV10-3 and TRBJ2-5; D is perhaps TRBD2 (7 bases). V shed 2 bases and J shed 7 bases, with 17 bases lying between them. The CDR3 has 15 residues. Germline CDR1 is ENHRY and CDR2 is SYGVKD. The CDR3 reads CAISEGGGAVATQYF. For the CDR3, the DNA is TGTGCCATCAGTGAGGGGGGGGGCGCGGTGGCGACCCAGTACTTC.

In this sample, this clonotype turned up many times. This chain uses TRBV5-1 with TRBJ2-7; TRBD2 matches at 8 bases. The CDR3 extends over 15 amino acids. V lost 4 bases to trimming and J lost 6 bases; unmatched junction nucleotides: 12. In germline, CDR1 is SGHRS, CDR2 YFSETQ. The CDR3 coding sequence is TGCGCCAGCAGCCCCCGGACTAGCAGGGGTGGCGAGCAGTACTTC. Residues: CASSPRTSRGGEQYF.

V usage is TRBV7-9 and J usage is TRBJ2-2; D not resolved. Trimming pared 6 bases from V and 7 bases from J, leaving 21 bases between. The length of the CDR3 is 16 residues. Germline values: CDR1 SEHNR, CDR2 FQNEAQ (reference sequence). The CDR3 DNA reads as TGTGCCAGCAGTCCCCACTACCAGACCAGGCGCGGGGAGCTGTTTTTT. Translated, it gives CASSPHYQTRRGELFF.

The CDR3 spells CASSLGGYEDEQYF. The DNA of the CDR3 is TGTGCCAGCAGCTTAGGTGGGTACGAGGACGAGCAGTACTTC. The chain joins TRBV11-2 to TRBJ2-7; no clear D. CDR1 is SGHAT, CDR2 FQNNGV, per germline. V lost 1 base, J lost 5 bases, and 12 bases lay in between. The CDR3 runs 14 residues.

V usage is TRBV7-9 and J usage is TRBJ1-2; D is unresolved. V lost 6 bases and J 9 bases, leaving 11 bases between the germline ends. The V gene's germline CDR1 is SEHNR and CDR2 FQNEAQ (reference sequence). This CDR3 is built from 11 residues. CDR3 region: CASSYQKSYTF. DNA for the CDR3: TGTGCCAGCAGTTACCAGAAAAGCTACACCTTC. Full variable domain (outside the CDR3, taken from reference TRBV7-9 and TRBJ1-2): DTGVSQNPRHKITKRGQNVTFRCDPISEHNRLYWYRQTLGQGPEFLTYFQNEAQLEKSRLLSDRFSAERPKGSFSTLEIQRTEQGDSAMYLCASSYQKSYTFGSGTRLTVV.

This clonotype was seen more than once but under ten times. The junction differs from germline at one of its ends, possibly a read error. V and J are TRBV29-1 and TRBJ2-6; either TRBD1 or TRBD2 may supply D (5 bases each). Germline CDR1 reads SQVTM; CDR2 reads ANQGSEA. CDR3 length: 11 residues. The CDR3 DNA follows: TGCAGCGTTGAGGGGGACAACGTCCTGACTTTC. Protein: CSVEGDNVLTF.

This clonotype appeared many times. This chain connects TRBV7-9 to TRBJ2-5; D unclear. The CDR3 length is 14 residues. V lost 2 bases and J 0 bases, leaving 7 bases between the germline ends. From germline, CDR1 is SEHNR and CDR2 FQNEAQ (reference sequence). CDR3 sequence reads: CASSLTRYQETQYF. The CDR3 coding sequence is TGTGCCAGCAGCTTAACCAGGTACCAAGAGACCCAGTACTTC.

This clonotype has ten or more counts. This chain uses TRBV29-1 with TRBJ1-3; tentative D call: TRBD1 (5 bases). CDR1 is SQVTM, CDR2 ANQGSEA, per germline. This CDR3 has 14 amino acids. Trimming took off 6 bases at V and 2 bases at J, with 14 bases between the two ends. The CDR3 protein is CSVGGRSAGNTIYF. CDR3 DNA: TGCAGCGTGGGGGGACGGTCCGCTGGAAACACCATATATTTT. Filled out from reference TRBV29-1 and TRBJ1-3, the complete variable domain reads SAVISQKPSRDICQRGTSLTIQCQVDSQVTMMFWYRQQPGQSLTLIATANQGSEATYESGFVIDKFPISRPNLTFSTLTVSNMSPEDSSIYLCSVGGRSAGNTIYFGEGSWLTVV.

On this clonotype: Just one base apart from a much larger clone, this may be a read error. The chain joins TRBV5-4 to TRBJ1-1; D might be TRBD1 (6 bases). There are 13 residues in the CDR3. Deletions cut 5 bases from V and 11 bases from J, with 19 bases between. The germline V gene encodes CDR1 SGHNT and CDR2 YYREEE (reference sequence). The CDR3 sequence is CASSQNGGLRAFF. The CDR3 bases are TGTGCCAGCAGTCAGAACGGGGGGCTCAGGGCTTTCTTT.

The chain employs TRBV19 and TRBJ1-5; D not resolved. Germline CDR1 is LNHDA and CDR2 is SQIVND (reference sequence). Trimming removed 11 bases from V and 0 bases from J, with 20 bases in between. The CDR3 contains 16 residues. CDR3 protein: CAWSVSWRDSNQPQHF. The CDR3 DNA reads TGTGCCTGGAGTGTGTCTTGGAGGGATAGCAATCAGCCCCAGCATTTT.